The source of this T cell receptor beta chain is a study of blood T cell repertoires in COVID-19. TCRdb's table, derived via immunoSEQ multiplex PCR, lists solely in-frame clones and lacks some. The sample lists approximately 470,000 clones; roughly 85% were seen once. V trimming: 2 bases; J trimming: 5 bases; junction bases outside the gene matches: 6. The CDR3 is made up of 15 amino acids. CDR1 and CDR2 from the germline V gene are SGHRS and YFSETQ. This chain links TRBV5-1 with TRBJ1-3, with TRBD1 matching 8 bases. Input material: peripheral blood. This receptor was identified in a human donor in a cohort sampled during active COVID-19. The CDR3 DNA is TGCGCCAGCAGCTTAGGACAGGGAATCCGAAACACCATATATTTT. Its protein product is CASSLGQGIRNTIYF.